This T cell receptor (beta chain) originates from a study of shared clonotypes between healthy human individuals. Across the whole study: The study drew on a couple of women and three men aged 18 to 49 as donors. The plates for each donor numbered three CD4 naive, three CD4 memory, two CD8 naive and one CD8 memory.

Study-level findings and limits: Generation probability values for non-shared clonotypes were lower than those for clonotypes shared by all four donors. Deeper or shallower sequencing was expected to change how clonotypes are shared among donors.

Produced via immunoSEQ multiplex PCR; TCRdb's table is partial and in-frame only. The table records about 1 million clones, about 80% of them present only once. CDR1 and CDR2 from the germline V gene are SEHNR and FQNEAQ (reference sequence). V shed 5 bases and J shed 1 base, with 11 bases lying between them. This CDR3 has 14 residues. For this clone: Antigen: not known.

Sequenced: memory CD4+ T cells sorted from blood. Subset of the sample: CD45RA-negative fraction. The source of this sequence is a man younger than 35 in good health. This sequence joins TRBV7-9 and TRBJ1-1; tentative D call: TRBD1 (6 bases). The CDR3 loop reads CASSLRQANTEAFF. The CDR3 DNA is TGTGCCAGCAGCCTTCGACAGGCGAACACTGAAGCTTTCTTT.